Presented here are 20 T cell receptor beta chains from one specimen sequenced in a study of blood T cell repertoires in COVID-19 (dated by TCRdb to the early 2020s). Receptors were amplified or captured by the immunoSEQ multiplex PCR assay. TCRdb mirrors the immuneACCESS table, restricted to in-frame sequences. Some clones are absent from its copies; in checked studies, under half trace to an unresolved V gene, and the reason for the others is unknown. The sample yields 70,000 to 95,000 clones; about 85% were counted once. The ten top clones hold about 18% of the sample. Input material: peripheral blood. Receptors originate from a man older than 75 with active or convalescent COVID-19.

This chain uses TRBV2 with TRBJ2-3, with 7 bases fitting TRBD1. Per the germline V gene, CDR1 is SNHLY and CDR2 is FYNNEI. V gave up 4 bases and J gave up 1 base; unmatched junction bases: 5. The CDR3 is made up of 15 amino acids. The CDR3 loop reads CASSGQGLGTDTQYF. In DNA form, the CDR3 reads TGTGCCAGCAGTGGACAGGGTTTGGGCACAGATACGCAGTATTTT.

This chain links TRBV7-3 with TRBJ1-3; D unresolved. V gave up 5 bases and J gave up 0 bases, with 11 bases separating them. Germline CDR1 and CDR2: SGHTA and FQGTGA. The CDR3 totals 15 residues. The CDR3, as DNA: TGTGCCAGCAGCCACCGGTCGATCTCTGGAAACACCATATATTTT. This codes for CASSHRSISGNTIYF.

The rearrangement uses TRBV19 and TRBJ1-6; 7 bases fit TRBD1. The J segment lost 10 bases and the V segment lost 6 bases, leaving 9 bases of the junction unmatched. Germline assignment: CDR1 LNHDA and CDR2 SQIVND (reference sequence). The CDR3 is 14 amino acids. As DNA, the CDR3 is TGTGCCAGTAGCCCGACAGGGTTCGGATCACCCCTCCACTTT. As protein: CASSPTGFGSPLHF.

The V and J genes are TRBV5-4 and TRBJ2-5, with TRBD1 as a possible D gene (7 bases). This CDR3 comprises 14 residues. Germline V gene lookup returns CDR1 SGHNT and CDR2 YYREEE (reference sequence). Deletions cut 5 bases from V and 4 bases from J, with 15 bases between. CDR3 in DNA: TGTGCCAGCAGGGATAGACAGGGAGGAGAGACCCAGTACTTC. It is translated as CASRDRQGGETQYF.

The chain combines TRBV5-6 with TRBJ2-5, with TRBD1 matching 12 bases. Germline CDR1 and CDR2: SGHDT and YYEEEE. Unmatched junction bases numbered 6, after V lost 4 bases and J lost 5 bases. The CDR3 is 15 amino acids. The CDR3 is CASSPRDRGPETQYF. The CDR3 DNA reads as TGTGCCAGCAGCCCCCGGGACAGGGGGCCGGAGACCCAGTACTTC.

V gene TRBV18 combines with J gene TRBJ1-4, with TRBD1 as a possible D gene (6 bases). V lost 6 bases and J lost 8, with 19 bases in between. The length of the CDR3 is 15 residues. CDR1 and CDR2 (germline): KGHSH, LQKENI. CDR3 in DNA: TGTGCCAGCTCGCGATCACAGGGAGAAGAGGAAAAACTGTTTTTT. Residues: CASSRSQGEEEKLFF.

The rearrangement uses TRBV5-6 and TRBJ1-5, with 8 positions matching TRBD1. V dropped 3 bases and J dropped 5; count of bases not matched to a gene: 4. The CDR3 consists of 14 residues. CDR1 and CDR2 from the germline V gene are SGHDT and YYEEEE. The CDR3 protein is CASSYYRGDQPQHF. In nucleotides, the CDR3 is TGTGCCAGCAGCTACTACAGGGGGGATCAGCCCCAGCATTTT.

This chain connects TRBV11-1 to TRBJ2-2, with TRBD2 matching 7 bases. Germline V gene lookup returns CDR1 SGHAT and CDR2 FQDESV (reference sequence). Trimming took 5 bases from V and 0 from J; bases not matched to a gene: 3. The CDR3 is 15 residues long. The CDR3 nucleotides are TGTGCCAGCAGCCTCGGGACTACGAACACCGGGGAGCTGTTTTTT. This encodes CASSLGTTNTGELFF.

The chain couples TRBV24-1 to TRBJ1-2; 8 bases are shared with TRBD1. Unmatched junction bases numbered 6, after V lost 5 bases and J lost 8 bases. The length of the CDR3 is 13 residues. From germline, CDR1 is KGHDR and CDR2 SFDVKD. The CDR3 sequence is CATSGTGLGGYTF. CDR3 DNA: TGTGCCACCAGTGGGACAGGGCTCGGCGGCTACACCTTC.

The chain combines TRBV2 with TRBJ1-2, with D perhaps TRBD1 (6 bases). This CDR3 has 13 residues. V lost 6 bases, J lost 4 bases, and 12 bases lay in between. The germline gives CDR1 SNHLY, CDR2 FYNNEI. The CDR3 coding sequence is TGTGCCAGCAGCACAGGGAGCCGCTATGGCTACACCTTC. Translated, it gives CASSTGSRYGYTF.

This clone was counted between two and nine times. The gene calls are TRBV7-9 and TRBJ2-6; weak D call: TRBD2 (5 bases). This CDR3 is built from 18 residues. CDR1 and CDR2 from the germline V gene are SEHNR and FQNEAQ (reference sequence). Trimming took 5 bases from V and 0 from J, leaving 17 bases between them. The CDR3, as DNA: TGTGCCAGCAGCCGGCAATTCGGACGGGGCTCTGGGGCCAACGTCCTGACTTTC. Translation: CASSRQFGRGSGANVLTF.

V usage is TRBV7-2 and J usage is TRBJ1-6; D might be TRBD1 (5 bases). Germline CDR1 reads SGHTA; CDR2 reads FQGNSA. CDR3 size: 14 residues. V gave up 6 bases and J gave up 9 bases, with 15 bases separating them. CDR3: CASRIAGDGSPLHF. The DNA of the CDR3 is TGTGCCAGCAGAATAGCGGGGGATGGTTCACCCCTCCACTTT.

This chain links TRBV18 with TRBJ1-4; 9 nucleotides match TRBD1. The V gene end was trimmed by 3 bases and the J gene end by 5 bases; junction bases not matched to a gene: 1. Germline loops: CDR1 KGHSH, CDR2 LQKENI. The CDR3 runs 14 residues. CDR3 sequence (DNA): TGTGCCAGCTCACCGACAGGGGGGAATGAAAAACTGTTTTTT. Protein product: CASSPTGGNEKLFF. The entire variable domain, with the rest obtained from reference TRBV18 and TRBJ1-4, is as follows: NAGVMQNPRHLVRRRGQEARLRCSPMKGHSHVYWYRQLPEEGLKFMVYLQKENIIDESGMPKERFSAEFPKEGPSILRIQQVVRGDSAAYFCASSPTGGNEKLFFGSGTQLSVL.

The CDR3 loop reads CASSPLGRGAPTEAFF. CDR3 coding DNA: TGTGCCAGCAGCCCCCTCGGTCGGGGGGCGCCCACTGAAGCTTTCTTT. This chain links TRBV14 with TRBJ1-1; perhaps TRBD1 as D (6 bases). Trimming pared 4 bases from V and 4 bases from J, leaving 19 bases between. The germline V gene encodes CDR1 SGHDN and CDR2 FVKESK. This CDR3 has 16 amino acids.

The chain is built from TRBV11-2 and TRBJ1-2; D is ambiguous. V was cut by 5 bases and J by 1 base, with 5 bases left in between. The CDR3 totals 12 residues. Germline values: CDR1 SGHAT, CDR2 FQNNGV. The CDR3 bases are TGTGCCAGCAGCCTCCTTAACTATGGCTACACCTTC. It translates to CASSLLNYGYTF. Together with reference TRBV11-2 and TRBJ1-2, the CDR3 gives the full variable domain: EAGVAQSPRYKIIEKRQSVAFWCNPISGHATLYWYQQILGQGPKLLIQFQNNGVVDDSQLPKDRFSAERLKGVDSTLKIQPAKLEDSAVYLCASSLLNYGYTFGSGTRLTVV.

The J gene is TRBJ1-4, the V gene TRBV12-5; D is unclear. The germline V gene encodes CDR1 LGHNT and CDR2 FRNRAP. There are 15 residues in the CDR3. Trimming left V 3 bases short and J 3 bases short, with 11 bases between. CDR3 sequence: CASGLGDNSNEKLFF. In nucleotides, the CDR3 is TGTGCTAGTGGTTTAGGCGACAACTCTAATGAAAAACTGTTTTTT.

The chain couples TRBV11-2 to TRBJ2-1; TRBD2 matches 7 bases. J was trimmed by 0 bases and V by 6 bases; bases with no gene match: 8. Germline lookup yields CDR1 SGHAT and CDR2 FQNNGV. The CDR3 sequence is 16 residues long. This chain's CDR3 is CASSSRGESSYNEQFF. CDR3 in DNA: TGTGCCAGCAGTTCCCGGGGGGAGAGCTCCTACAATGAGCAGTTCTTC.

The count of this clone is one. This chain joins TRBV5-1 and TRBJ1-3; D is possibly TRBD1 (5 bases). Germline assignment: CDR1 SGHRS and CDR2 YFSETQ. The length of the CDR3 is 13 residues. Trimming took off 4 bases at V and 4 bases at J, with 9 bases between the two ends. The CDR3 DNA is TGCGCCAGCAGCCCCCGGGGGGGAAACACCATATATTTT. Translation gives CASSPRGGNTIYF.

V and J are TRBV21-1 and TRBJ2-5; the table's TRBD2 call for D was not verified on the DNA. TRBV21-1 has pseudogene status. The CDR3 has 18 residues. CDR3 bases: TGTGCCAGCAGCCCGAACGCAGGGGGACTAGCGGGAAAAGAGACCCAGTACTTC. Encoded protein: CASSPNAGGLAGKETQYF.

The chain recombines TRBV5-3 with TRBJ2-1; 12 bases match TRBD2. TRBV5-3 carries the ORF label, with uncertain function. This CDR3 is built from 16 residues. Trimming removed 4 bases from V and 5 bases from J; junction bases left unmatched: 7. CDR3 residues: CARSGGTSGQHNEQFF. The CDR3 DNA sequence: TGTGCCAGAAGCGGCGGGACTAGCGGGCAGCACAATGAGCAGTTCTTC.